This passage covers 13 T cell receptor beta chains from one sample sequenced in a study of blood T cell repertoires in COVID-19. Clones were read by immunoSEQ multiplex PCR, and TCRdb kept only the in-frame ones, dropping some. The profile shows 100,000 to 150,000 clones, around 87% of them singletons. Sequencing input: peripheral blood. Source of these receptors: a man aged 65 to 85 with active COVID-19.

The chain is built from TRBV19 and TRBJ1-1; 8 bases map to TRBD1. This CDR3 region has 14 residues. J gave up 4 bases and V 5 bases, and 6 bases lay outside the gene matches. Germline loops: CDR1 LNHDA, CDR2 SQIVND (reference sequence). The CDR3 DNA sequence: TGTGCCAGTAGTGTCAGGGGGCAGGGCACTGAAGCTTTCTTT. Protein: CASSVRGQGTEAFF.

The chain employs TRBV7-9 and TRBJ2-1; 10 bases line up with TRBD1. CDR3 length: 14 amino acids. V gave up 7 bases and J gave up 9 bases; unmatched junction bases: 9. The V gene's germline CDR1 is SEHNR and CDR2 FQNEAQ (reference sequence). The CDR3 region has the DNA TGTGCCAGCACCCCGGGACAGGGGACGAGTGAGCAGTTCTTC. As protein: CASTPGQGTSEQFF.

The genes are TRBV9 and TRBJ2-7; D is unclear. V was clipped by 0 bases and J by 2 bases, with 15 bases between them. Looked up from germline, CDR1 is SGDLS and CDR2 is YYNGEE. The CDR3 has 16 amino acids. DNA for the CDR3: TGTGCCAGCAGCGTAGGAGGAGCGCAATCCACCTACGAGCAGTACTTC. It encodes CASSVGGAQSTYEQYF.

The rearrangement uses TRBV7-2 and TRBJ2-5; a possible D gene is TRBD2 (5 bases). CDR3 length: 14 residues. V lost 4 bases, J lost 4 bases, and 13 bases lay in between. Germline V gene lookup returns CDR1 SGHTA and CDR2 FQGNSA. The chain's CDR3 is CASSSFGVGETQYF. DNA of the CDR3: TGTGCCAGCAGCTCCTTCGGGGTGGGAGAGACCCAGTACTTC.

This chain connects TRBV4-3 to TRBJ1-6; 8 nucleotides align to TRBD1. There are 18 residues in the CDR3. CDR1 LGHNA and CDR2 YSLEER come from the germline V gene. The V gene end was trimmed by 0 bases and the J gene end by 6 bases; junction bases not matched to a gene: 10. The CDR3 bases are TGCGCCAGCAGCCAAGATCCTTTGGGACAGGCCGGTAATTCACCCCTCCACTTT. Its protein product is CASSQDPLGQAGNSPLHF.

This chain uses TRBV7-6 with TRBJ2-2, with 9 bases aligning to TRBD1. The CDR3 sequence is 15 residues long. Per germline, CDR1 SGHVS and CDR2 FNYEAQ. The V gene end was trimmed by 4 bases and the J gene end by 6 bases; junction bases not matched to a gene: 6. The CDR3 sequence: CASSSRQGVPGELFF. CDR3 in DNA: TGTGCCAGCAGCTCAAGACAGGGGGTCCCCGGGGAGCTGTTTTTT.

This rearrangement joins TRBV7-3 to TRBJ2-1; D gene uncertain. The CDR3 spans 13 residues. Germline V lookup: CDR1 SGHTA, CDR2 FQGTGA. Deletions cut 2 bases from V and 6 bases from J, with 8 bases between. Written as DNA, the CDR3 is TGTGCCAGCAGCTTAGGGCCCCCCAATGAGCAGTTCTTC. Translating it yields CASSLGPPNEQFF.

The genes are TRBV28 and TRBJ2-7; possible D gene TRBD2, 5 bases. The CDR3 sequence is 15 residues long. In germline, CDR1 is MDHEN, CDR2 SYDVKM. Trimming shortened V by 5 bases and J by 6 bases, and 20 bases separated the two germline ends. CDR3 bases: TGTGCCAGCAGTACCCCCGGGAAGGGAAGAGGCGAGCAGTACTTC. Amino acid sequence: CASSTPGKGRGEQYF.

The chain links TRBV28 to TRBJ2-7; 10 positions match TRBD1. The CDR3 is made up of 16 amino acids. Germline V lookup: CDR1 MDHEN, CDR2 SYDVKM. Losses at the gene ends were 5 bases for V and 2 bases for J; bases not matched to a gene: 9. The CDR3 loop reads CASSPPPGQGPYEQYF. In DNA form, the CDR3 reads TGTGCCAGCAGTCCCCCCCCGGGACAGGGGCCCTACGAGCAGTACTTC.

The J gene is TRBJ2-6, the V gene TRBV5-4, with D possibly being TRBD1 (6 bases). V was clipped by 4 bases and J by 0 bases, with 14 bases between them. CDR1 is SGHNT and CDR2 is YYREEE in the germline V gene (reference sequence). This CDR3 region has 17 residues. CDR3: CASSPADRISGANVLTF. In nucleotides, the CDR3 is TGTGCCAGCAGCCCCGCCGACAGGATCTCTGGGGCCAACGTCCTGACTTTC. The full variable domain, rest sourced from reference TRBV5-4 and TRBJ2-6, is ETGVTQSPTHLIKTRGQQVTLRCSSQSGHNTVSWYQQALGQGPQFIFQYYREEENGRGNFPPRFSGLQFPNYSSELNVNALELDDSALYLCASSPADRISGANVLTFGAGSRLTVL.

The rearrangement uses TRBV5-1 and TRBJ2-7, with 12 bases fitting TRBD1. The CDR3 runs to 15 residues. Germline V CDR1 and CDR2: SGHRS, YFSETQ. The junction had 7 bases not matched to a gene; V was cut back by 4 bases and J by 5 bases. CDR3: CASSSVGTGGHEQYF. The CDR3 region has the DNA TGCGCCAGCAGCAGCGTCGGGACAGGGGGCCACGAGCAGTACTTC. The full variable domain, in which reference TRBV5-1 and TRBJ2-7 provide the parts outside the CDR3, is KAGVTQTPRYLIKTRGQQVTLSCSPISGHRSVSWYQQTPGQGLQFLFEYFSETQRNKGNFPGRFSGRQFSNSRSEMNVSTLELGDSALYLCASSSVGTGGHEQYFGPGTRLTVT.

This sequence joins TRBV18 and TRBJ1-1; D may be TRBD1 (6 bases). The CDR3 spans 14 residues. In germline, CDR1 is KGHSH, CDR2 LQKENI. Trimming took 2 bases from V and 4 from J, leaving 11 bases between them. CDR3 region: CASSPDTGITEAFF. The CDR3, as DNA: TGTGCCAGCTCACCAGACACAGGGATCACTGAAGCTTTCTTT.

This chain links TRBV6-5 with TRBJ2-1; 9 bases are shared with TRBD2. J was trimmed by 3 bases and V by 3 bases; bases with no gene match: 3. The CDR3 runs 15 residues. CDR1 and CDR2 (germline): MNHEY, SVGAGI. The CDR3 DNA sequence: TGTGCCAGCAGTTATGGCGGGAGGGGCTACAATGAGCAGTTCTTC. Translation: CASSYGGRGYNEQFF.